The 20 T cell receptor beta chains listed next were all sequenced from one sample in a study of blood T cell repertoires in COVID-19. Produced via immunoSEQ multiplex PCR; TCRdb's table is partial and in-frame only. The sample lists approximately 150,000 clones, roughly 81% seen once, with about 2.5% in the top ten. Sample: peripheral blood. These receptors were obtained from a woman older than 75 with COVID-19, enrolled during active disease.

Here the CDR3 reads CASSIAGTGNYEQYF. Written as DNA, the CDR3 is TGTGCCAGTAGTATAGCCGGGACAGGGAACTACGAGCAGTACTTC. The rearrangement links TRBV19 to TRBJ2-7, with 9 bases identical to TRBD1. Germline V gene lookup returns CDR1 LNHDA and CDR2 SQIVND (reference sequence). The CDR3 runs to 15 residues. The junction had 4 bases not matched to a gene; V was cut back by 1 base and J by 3 bases.

The V and J genes are TRBV5-1 and TRBJ2-7; the match to TRBD2 covers 11 bases. The V segment lost 4 bases and the J segment 4 bases; nucleotides outside the gene matches: 10. This CDR3 contains 16 residues. CDR1 is SGHRS, CDR2 YFSETQ, per germline. CDR3 in amino acids: CASSGPQGTSGYEQYF. The CDR3 DNA follows: TGCGCCAGCAGCGGCCCGCAAGGGACTAGCGGATACGAGCAGTACTTC.

This sequence joins TRBV4-1 and TRBJ1-5; D is uncertain. V lost 2 bases and J lost 3, with 11 bases in between. The CDR3 length is 15 residues. Per the germline V gene, CDR1 is MGHRA and CDR2 is YSYEKL. In nucleotides, the CDR3 is TGCGCCAGCAGCCAACTCGACGGAGTCAATCAGCCCCAGCATTTT. Its translation is CASSQLDGVNQPQHF.

The chain is built from TRBV30 and TRBJ2-7, with D tentatively TRBD2 (6 bases). Looked up from germline, CDR1 is GTSNPN and CDR2 is SVGIG (reference sequence). Trimming stripped 0 bases from V and 12 bases from J, with 18 bases between. CDR3 length equals 13 residues. CDR3 DNA: TGTGCCTGGAGTGTGTCACTAGCAGGGCCGCGGTACTTC. This gives the protein CAWSVSLAGPRYF.

CDR3 region: CASSFYLAGGPDTQYF. The CDR3 coding sequence is TGCGCCAGCAGCTTCTATTTAGCGGGAGGCCCAGATACGCAGTATTTT. The chain joins TRBV5-1 to TRBJ2-3; 10 positions match TRBD2. The V and J ends lost 2 bases and 4 bases, in that order; junction bases with no gene match: 7. CDR1 and CDR2 from the germline V gene are SGHRS and YFSETQ. This CDR3 has 16 residues. The full variable domain, completed using reference TRBV5-1 and TRBJ2-3, is KAGVTQTPRYLIKTRGQQVTLSCSPISGHRSVSWYQQTPGQGLQFLFEYFSETQRNKGNFPGRFSGRQFSNSRSEMNVSTLELGDSALYLCASSFYLAGGPDTQYFGPGTRLTVL.

This chain uses TRBV19 with TRBJ1-5; D not certain. V gave up 4 bases and J gave up 3 bases, with 16 bases separating them. The length of the CDR3 is 16 residues. Germline loops: CDR1 LNHDA, CDR2 SQIVND (reference sequence). CDR3 in amino acids: CASSTPSRHINQPQHF. The CDR3 nucleotides read TGTGCCAGTAGTACCCCTTCTCGACACATCAATCAGCCCCAGCATTTT.

The chain couples TRBV10-3 to TRBJ1-1; perhaps TRBD1 as D (5 bases). The CDR3 sequence is 15 residues long. Germline V gene sequence: CDR1 ENHRY, CDR2 SYGVKD. V was shortened by 7 bases and J by 0 bases, with 15 bases between the two germline ends. In DNA, the CDR3 is TGTGCCATCATCCTCCGGGGGGGAATGAACACTGAAGCTTTCTTT. It is translated as CAIILRGGMNTEAFF.

The V call is TRBV27, the J call TRBJ2-1; a weak D match, TRBD1 (6 bases). Trimming removed 7 bases at V and 0 bases at J, with 16 bases between. From germline, CDR1 is MNHEY and CDR2 SMNVEV (reference sequence). The CDR3 has 16 amino acids. The CDR3 sequence: CASKRGLASSYNEQFF. The CDR3 DNA reads as TGTGCCAGCAAAAGGGGGTTGGCCAGCTCCTACAATGAGCAGTTCTTC.

CDR3 sequence: CASSPDGRGYGYTF. The CDR3 DNA follows: TGTGCCAGCTCACCAGACGGCAGGGGGTATGGCTACACCTTC. The chain joins TRBV18 to TRBJ1-2; 7 bases fit TRBD1. Germline assignment: CDR1 KGHSH and CDR2 LQKENI. V dropped 2 bases and J dropped 5; count of bases not matched to a gene: 5. The CDR3 runs 14 residues.

This clone was found a few times. The chain carries TRBV6-6 and TRBJ2-1; perhaps TRBD2 as D (6 bases). Germline V gives CDR1 MNHNY, CDR2 SVGAGI (reference sequence). The CDR3 sequence is 17 residues long. Trimming took off 6 bases at V and 0 bases at J, with 18 bases between the two ends. The CDR3 DNA reads TGTGCCAGCAGACGATTAGCGGATCCCCCCTCCTACAATGAGCAGTTCTTC. Its translation is CASRRLADPPSYNEQFF.

The chain combines TRBV5-4 with TRBJ2-4; TRBD1 matches 7 bases. V shed 0 bases and J 1 base; nucleotides not matched to a gene: 1. This CDR3 is 15 amino acids long. CDR1 is SGHNT, CDR2 YYREEE, per germline (reference sequence). The CDR3 here is CASSLAQGAKNIQYF. CDR3 in DNA: TGTGCCAGCAGCTTGGCACAGGGGGCCAAAAACATTCAGTACTTC.

V gene TRBV18 combines with J gene TRBJ2-1; TRBD2 matches at 7 bases. J lost 5 bases, V lost 0 bases, and 7 bases had no gene match. The CDR3 is 16 amino acids. Germline V gives CDR1 KGHSH, CDR2 LQKENI. Written as DNA, the CDR3 is TGTGCCAGCTCACCACCTGGCGGGAGAGGCCACAATGAGCAGTTCTTC. Translation: CASSPPGGRGHNEQFF.

This chain links TRBV7-3 with TRBJ2-7; 11 bases line up with TRBD2. V gave up 4 bases and J gave up 9 bases; unmatched junction bases: 8. This CDR3 spans 14 amino acids. Germline CDR1 reads SGHTA; CDR2 reads FQGTGA. CDR3 loop: CASSSFSGGARQYF. CDR3 in DNA: TGTGCCAGCAGCTCCTTTAGCGGGGGGGCCAGGCAGTACTTC.

The chain uses TRBV28 and TRBJ2-7, with D unclear. CDR3 length: 16 residues. The germline V and J ends were trimmed by 3 bases and 0 bases, with 15 bases remaining between them. The V gene's germline CDR1 is MDHEN and CDR2 SYDVKM. Here the CDR3 DNA reads TGTGCCAGCAGTTTTATAGGCCCGAGGAGCTCCTACGAGCAGTACTTC. It encodes CASSFIGPRSSYEQYF.

V is TRBV7-7 and J is TRBJ2-2, with 7 positions matching TRBD2. The V gene's germline CDR1 is SSHAT and CDR2 FNYEAQ (reference sequence). The CDR3 consists of 15 residues. J gave up 2 bases and V 5 bases, and 5 bases lay outside the gene matches. In nucleotides, the CDR3 is TGTGCCAGCAGCGCCGGGACTATAAACACCGGGGAGCTGTTTTTT. The encoded protein is CASSAGTINTGELFF.

The V gene is TRBV3-1 (or the pseudogene TRBV3-2), the J gene TRBJ2-1, with TRBD2 matching 10 bases. The germline gives CDR1 LGHDT, CDR2 YNNKEL (reference sequence). V was pared by 1 base and J by 6 bases, with 12 bases of the junction left unmatched. This CDR3 is built from 18 residues. The CDR3 DNA reads as TGTGCCAGCAGCCAAGTAAGCCTAGCGGGGGTCCTTGGCAATGAGCAGTTCTTC. This encodes CASSQVSLAGVLGNEQFF.

The count of this clone is one. This chain joins TRBV6-6 and TRBJ2-5, with 8 bases lining up with TRBD2. V shed 3 bases, J shed 2 bases, and the junction held 5 bases outside the gene matches. The germline gives CDR1 MNHNY, CDR2 SVGAGI (reference sequence). The CDR3 spans 15 residues. DNA of the CDR3: TGTGCCAGCAGTTATAGCGGGACTATACAAGAGACCCAGTACTTC. Its translation: CASSYSGTIQETQYF.

This chain connects TRBV13 to TRBJ1-6; D might be TRBD1 (6 bases). There are 20 residues in the CDR3. V was pared by 0 bases and J by 0 bases, with 18 bases between. Germline V gene data show CDR1 as PRHDT and CDR2 as FYEKMQ (reference sequence). The DNA of the CDR3 is TGTGCCAGCAGCTTAGGGGGACACTCGACATCCAGCTCCTATAATTCACCCCTCCACTTT. Its protein is CASSLGGHSTSSSYNSPLHF.

Here the CDR3 DNA reads TGCAGCGTTGAAGATCATGGTTCTCGGGAAAAACTGTTTTTT. This codes for CSVEDHGSREKLFF. The V and J genes are TRBV29-1 and TRBJ1-4; D remains unclear. This CDR3 has 14 amino acids. V gave up 0 bases and J gave up 8 bases, with 13 bases separating them. Per germline, CDR1 SQVTM and CDR2 ANQGSEA.

The chain recombines TRBV4-2 with TRBJ2-2; 16 bases fit TRBD2. Germline V lookup: CDR1 LGHNA, CDR2 YNFKEQ. The CDR3 totals 18 residues. Trimming removed 1 base from V and 4 bases from J; junction bases left unmatched: 3. CDR3 region: CASSQVGLAGGLTGELFF. The CDR3 nucleotides read TGTGCCAGCAGCCAAGTGGGACTAGCGGGGGGGCTCACCGGGGAGCTGTTTTTT.